Only a few counts were recorded for the clone carrying this T cell receptor (beta chain). Its cognate antigen is unknown. As handled by the study authors: Across clinicopathological groups, CDR3 differences served as the basis for building a distant-metastasis classifier for papillary thyroid cancer. TCRdb re-called clones from the PCR reads using MiXCR. None of the V and J calls come from the authors' own analysis; TCRdb made them. The repertoire includes 45,000 or so clones, about 4% of them detected once, and roughly a tenth sits in the top ten. The data originate from a study of metastatic and nonmetastatic thyroid tumors. Overall study: Blood and tumor or nodule tissue repertoires from malignant and benign thyroid patients were compared. Notes on the study in general: Patients with malignant thyroid tumors reportedly had significantly higher TCR beta diversity than those with benign nodules, in blood and tumor.

V shed 6 bases and J shed 0 bases, with 9 bases lying between them. The CDR3 has 14 amino acids. In germline, CDR1 is MNHNS, CDR2 SASEGT. Ahead of thyroid surgery, no patient had received treatment of any kind. The chain is built from TRBV6-1 and TRBJ1-3; possible D gene TRBD1, 5 bases. This clonotype was obtained from a female donor with papillary thyroid cancer or a benign thyroid nodule (not recorded which). Some clones in this sample may be carry-over from other donors' samples. The source material was blood. The CDR3 DNA sequence: TGTGCCAGCAGAGGGGAGGGCTCTGGAAACACCATATATTTT. This codes for CASRGEGSGNTIYF.